The clone carrying this T cell receptor (beta chain) was observed a handful of times. CDR1 and CDR2 from the germline V gene are SGHVS and FNYEAQ. The CDR3 has 17 residues. Trimming at V came to 6 bases and at J to 2 bases, leaving 13 bases not matched to a gene. The sample comes from a study of T cell repertoires in cytomegalovirus infection. A single record per CDR3 protein comes from TCRdb applying MiXCR to the reads. The sample holds more than 400,000 distinct CDR3 sequences; around 27% are singletons and the top ten take about 13%. The sequenced sample consisted of PBMCs. This TCR came from a human donor in good health (CMV status not recorded). Some clones in this sample may be carry-over from other donors' samples. The rearrangement joins TRBV7-6 to TRBJ1-2, with TRBD1 identical over 9 bases. CDR3 sequence: CASRDSGTGNVNYGYTF. CDR3 coding DNA: TGTGCCAGCAGGGATTCGGGGACAGGGAACGTAAACTATGGCTACACCTTC.